This is a list of T cell receptor beta chains from one sample in a study of blood T cells in healthy people across ages. Each CDR3 protein gets one entry after TCRdb re-called the 5' RACE reads with MiXCR. The sample consists of some 1,800,000 distinct CDR3 sequences, around 42% of them appearing once. The sequencing input was blood. All receptors derive from a human donor in good health. CDR3s include the opening cysteine and the closing phenylalanine or tryptophan. D genes are given only for firm matches. Only some rows state a clone size, as once, few, many or a class for expanded clones.

j_gene	abundance	d_gene	v_gene	CDR3aa	CDR3nt
TRBJ2-5	few	TRBD1	TRBV10-3	CATTGEAMETQYF	TGTGCCACGACAGGGGAAGCTATGGAGACCCAGTACTTC
TRBJ1-6	-	TRBD1	TRBV12-3/TRBV12-4	CASSGQANSPLHF	TGTGCCAGCTCCGGACAGGCTAATTCACCCCTCCACTTT
TRBJ1-6	-	-	TRBV20-1	CSARDGQAGSPLHF	TGCAGTGCTAGAGATGGGCAGGCGGGTTCACCCCTCCACTTT
TRBJ2-1	few	TRBD1	TRBV4-3	CASSQEQGPYNEQFF	TGCGCCAGCAGCCAAGAACAGGGGCCCTACAATGAGCAGTTCTTC
TRBJ2-1	few	TRBD2	TRBV7-2	CASSPRLAGVNNEQFF	TGTGCCAGCAGCCCTCGACTAGCGGGGGTCAACAATGAGCAGTTCTTC
TRBJ1-1	-	-	TRBV2	CASREGGLNTEAFF	TGTGCCAGCAGGGAGGGGGGGTTGAACACTGAAGCTTTCTTT
TRBJ2-5	few	-	TRBV29-1	CSVGDSPETQYF	TGCAGCGTCGGGGACTCTCCAGAGACCCAGTACTTC
TRBJ2-1	-	TRBD2	TRBV4-2	CASSPAGDGDEQFF	TGTGCCAGCAGCCCGGCGGGGGATGGCGATGAGCAGTTCTTC
TRBJ1-2	-	-	TRBV12-3/TRBV12-4	CASSFLAAYGYTF	-
TRBJ2-3	-	TRBD2	TRBV10-3	CAISPVPLAGGPVDTQYF	TGTGCCATCAGTCCCGTCCCTCTAGCGGGGGGCCCGGTAGATACGCAGTATTTT
TRBJ2-5	-	-	TRBV7-8	CAIRGLYQETQYF	TGTGCCATAAGAGGGCTGTACCAAGAGACCCAGTACTTC
TRBJ2-7	-	TRBD1	TRBV9	CASSVAGTGEVEQYF	TGTGCCAGCAGCGTAGCCGGGACAGGGGAGGTCGAGCAGTACTTC
TRBJ1-5	few	TRBD1	TRBV5-6	CASSSLKTGRIGNQPQHF	TGTGCCAGCAGCTCCCTTAAGACAGGGCGGATCGGCAATCAGCCCCAGCATTTT
TRBJ2-5	-	-	TRBV5-6	CASILRGQRETQYF	TGTGCCAGCATCCTTAGGGGACAAAGAGAGACCCAGTACTTC
TRBJ1-1	few	-	TRBV20-1	CSARKGLNTEAFF	TGCAGTGCTAGGAAAGGGCTGAACACTGAAGCTTTCTTT
TRBJ2-7	-	TRBD1	TRBV7-2	CASSFATGQDPYEQYF	TGTGCCAGCAGCTTTGCAACGGGACAGGACCCCTACGAGCAGTACTTC
TRBJ1-1	few	-	TRBV28	CASSFETGYTEAFF	TGTGCCAGCAGTTTCGAAACAGGATACACTGAAGCTTTCTTT
TRBJ1-2	-	-	TRBV29-1	CSVVNNEAFTF	TGCAGCGTTGTTAATAACGAGGCCTTCACCTTC
TRBJ1-6	-	-	TRBV7-2	CASSAALLNSPLHF	TGTGCCAGCAGCGCAGCCCTCTTGAATTCACCCCTCCACTTT
TRBJ1-6	-	-	TRBV11-2	CASSTWGGLSPLHF	TGTGCCAGCAGCACGTGGGGGGGCTTGTCACCCCTCCACTTT
TRBJ2-7	-	TRBD2	TRBV3-1	CASSWGGRNSYEQYF	TGTGCCAGCAGTTGGGGGGGACGGAACTCCTACGAGCAGTACTTC
TRBJ2-1	-	TRBD2	TRBV7-3	CASSPAGGHPNEQFF	TGTGCCAGCAGCCCAGCGGGGGGCCATCCCAATGAGCAGTTCTTC
TRBJ1-1	-	TRBD1	TRBV27	CASSSGGSGAFF	TGTGCCAGCAGTTCAGGGGGCAGTGGGGCTTTCTTT
TRBJ2-5	few	TRBD1	TRBV7-2	CASSSKTGTGGRQETQYF	TGTGCCAGCAGTTCTAAAACCGGGACAGGGGGCCGGCAAGAGACCCAGTACTTC
TRBJ2-3	-	-	TRBV6-1	CASSPLGEAQYF	TGTGCCAGCAGTCCCTTAGGTGAGGCGCAGTATTTT
TRBJ1-2	few	TRBD1	TRBV12-3/TRBV12-4	CASSPVGQSYGYTF	TGTGCCAGCAGCCCCGTGGGACAGAGCTATGGCTACACCTTC
TRBJ1-5	-	-	TRBV5-1	CASSSMGEGNQPQHF	TGCGCCAGCAGCTCAATGGGGGAGGGGAATCAGCCCCAGCATTTT
TRBJ1-6	few	-	TRBV7-2	CASSQRPDNSPLHF	TGTGCCAGCAGCCAAAGGCCAGATAATTCACCCCTCCACTTT
TRBJ1-4	-	-	TRBV4-2	CASSQVLGRPATNEKLFF	TGTGCCAGCAGCCAAGTCCTGGGCAGGCCCGCAACTAATGAAAAACTGTTTTTT
TRBJ1-3	-	-	TRBV7-9	CASSHPVDRGSIGNTIYF	TGTGCCAGCAGCCATCCCGTGGATAGGGGGTCGATCGGAAACACCATATATTTT
TRBJ2-5	many	-	TRBV29-1	CSDRDVKETQYF	TGCAGCGACCGGGACGTCAAAGAGACCCAGTACTTC
TRBJ2-1	few	-	TRBV7-3	CASSPRPLGDNEQFF	TGTGCCAGCAGTCCTCGCCCCCTCGGAGACAATGAGCAGTTCTTC
TRBJ2-7	once	TRBD2	TRBV20-1	CSARDRLAISYEQYF	TGCAGTGCTAGAGACCGACTAGCGATCTCCTACGAGCAGTACTTC
TRBJ2-1	-	-	TRBV6-1	CASTLGRGDSYNEQFF	TGTGCCAGCACACTAGGGCGGGGGGACAGCTACAATGAGCAGTTCTTC
TRBJ2-3	once	-	TRBV7-8	CASSWRRGLFTDTQYF	TGTGCCAGCAGCTGGAGGAGGGGTCTTTTCACAGATACGCAGTATTTT
TRBJ2-1	-	-	TRBV20-1	CSAPGSSYNEQFF	TGCAGTGCTCCGGGGTCCTCCTACAATGAGCAGTTCTTC
TRBJ1-1	-	-	TRBV4-1	CASSQGQGMNTEAFF	TGCGCCAGCAGCCAAGGGCAGGGGATGAACACTGAAGCTTTCTTT
TRBJ2-5	few	TRBD2	TRBV6-1	CASRWSGGGETQYF	TGTGCCAGCAGGTGGAGCGGGGGCGGGGAGACCCAGTACTTC
TRBJ2-3	-	-	TRBV2	CASSEWASELADTQYF	TGTGCCAGCAGTGAATGGGCTAGCGAATTAGCAGATACGCAGTATTTT
TRBJ2-2	-	-	TRBV5-1	CASSPRGPSNTGELFF	TGCGCCAGCAGCCCCCGGGGGCCTTCGAACACCGGGGAGCTGTTTTTT
TRBJ1-2	-	TRBD1	TRBV7-2	CASSSNRDRDYGYTF	TGTGCCAGCAGTTCAAACCGGGACAGGGACTATGGCTACACCTTC
TRBJ2-1	-	TRBD2	TRBV25-1	CASSSSGGGRNEQFF	TGTGCCAGCAGTTCCTCCGGGGGGGGTAGGAATGAGCAGTTCTTC
TRBJ2-1	-	-	TRBV11-1	CASSLAITGVGRWDEQFF	TGTGCCAGCAGCTTAGCAATAACGGGGGTCGGGCGTTGGGATGAGCAGTTCTTC
TRBJ2-3	-	-	TRBV2	CASNLGTDTQYF	TGTGCCAGCAATTTGGGCACAGATACGCAGTATTTT
TRBJ1-2	few	TRBD1	TRBV7-2	CASSRTGNDGYTF	TGTGCCAGCAGCCGGACAGGGAATGATGGCTACACCTTC
TRBJ2-7	-	-	TRBV19	CASSISGVYEQYF	TGTGCCAGTAGTATCAGTGGCGTGTACGAGCAGTACTTC
TRBJ1-2	-	TRBD1	TRBV12-3/TRBV12-4	CASSLGQVARTF	TGTGCCAGCAGCTTGGGACAGGTAGCCCGCACCTTC